These T cell receptor beta chains were read from a single sample in a study of T cells in Graves' hyperthyroidism and ophthalmopathy. Each CDR3 protein gets one entry after TCRdb re-called the multiplex PCR reads with MiXCR. The sample lists some 300,000 distinct CDR3 sequences, about 19% seen once, with just under 40% in the top ten. The sequenced sample was blood. The receptors originated from a man aged 50-60 years with Graves' ophthalmopathy. Both conserved end residues are trimmed from each CDR3. D genes are given only for firm matches.

j_call | d_call | v_call | cdr3_aa
TRBJ2-1 | TRBD2 | TRBV6-1 | ASSRGGLAGVDEQF
TRBJ2-1 | TRBD1 | TRBV7-2 | ASSFSDRGYEQF
TRBJ2-2 | . | TRBV2 | ASLGQGRNTGELF
TRBJ2-2 | TRBD1 | TRBV6-1 | ASRHRDRGNTGELF
TRBJ2-1 | . | TRBV3-1 | ASSQDSDYNEQF
TRBJ2-5 | TRBD1 | TRBV29-1 | SSIPGQGETQY
TRBJ2-7 | TRBD2 | TRBV19 | ASTNRVAGVYEQY
TRBJ1-5 | . | TRBV10-2 | ASTTYSNQPQH
TRBJ2-7 | . | TRBV27 | ASSSITSGVFYEQY
TRBJ1-6 | TRBD1 | TRBV11-2 | ASSSPGQRQSPLH
TRBJ2-3 | . | TRBV5-1 | ASSKTRDTDTQY
TRBJ2-1 | . | TRBV5-1 | ASSFPPGHRYNEQF
TRBJ2-2 | . | TRBV28 | ASSLITSTWAGELF
TRBJ2-7 | TRBD2 | TRBV20-1 | SAPLVWSSGRGSSYEQY
TRBJ2-3 | . | TRBV20-1 | SASGASTDAQY
TRBJ2-7 | . | TRBV20-1 | SARKSTVYEQY
TRBJ2-1 | TRBD2 | TRBV19 | ASNPAGSRGGQF